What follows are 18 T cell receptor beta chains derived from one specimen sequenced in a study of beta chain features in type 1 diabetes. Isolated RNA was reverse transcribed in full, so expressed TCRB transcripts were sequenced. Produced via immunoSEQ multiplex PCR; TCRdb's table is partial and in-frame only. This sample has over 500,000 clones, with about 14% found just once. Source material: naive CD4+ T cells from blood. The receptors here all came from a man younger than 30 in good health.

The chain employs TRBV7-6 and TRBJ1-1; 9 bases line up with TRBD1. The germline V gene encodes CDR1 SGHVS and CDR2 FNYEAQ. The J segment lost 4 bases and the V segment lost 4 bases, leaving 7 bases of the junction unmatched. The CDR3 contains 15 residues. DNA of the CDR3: TGTGCCAGCAGCTCTTACAGGGGGCTCGGCACTGAAGCTTTCTTT. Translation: CASSSYRGLGTEAFF.

Written as DNA, the CDR3 is TGCGCCAGCAGCCAAGCCGAACCGGGACAGGGTTCCTACGAGCAGTACTTC. This translates into CASSQAEPGQGSYEQYF. The chain uses TRBV4-3 and TRBJ2-7; TRBD1 aligns across 9 bases. Germline values: CDR1 LGHNA, CDR2 YSLEER. The CDR3 runs 17 residues. V lost 1 base and J lost 1; bases outside the gene matches: 8.

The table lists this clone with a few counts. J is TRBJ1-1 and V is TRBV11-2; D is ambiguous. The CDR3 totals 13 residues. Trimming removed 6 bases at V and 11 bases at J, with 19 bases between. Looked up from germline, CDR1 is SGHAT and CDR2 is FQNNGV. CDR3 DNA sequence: TGTGCCAGCAGGTCGGGCGCTCCGTTCGGGGCTTTCTTT. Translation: CASRSGAPFGAFF.

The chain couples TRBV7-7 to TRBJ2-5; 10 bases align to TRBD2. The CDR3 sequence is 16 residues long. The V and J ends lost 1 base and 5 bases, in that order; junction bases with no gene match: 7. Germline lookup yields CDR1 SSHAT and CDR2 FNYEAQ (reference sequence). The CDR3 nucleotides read TGTGCCAGCAGCTTAGTGTTAACTAGCGGGACGGAGACCCAGTACTTC. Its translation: CASSLVLTSGTETQYF.

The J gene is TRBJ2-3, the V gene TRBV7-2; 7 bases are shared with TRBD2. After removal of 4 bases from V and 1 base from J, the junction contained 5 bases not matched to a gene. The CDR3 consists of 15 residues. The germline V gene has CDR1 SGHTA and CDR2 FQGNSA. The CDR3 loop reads CASSSPTSRTDTQYF. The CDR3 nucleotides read TGTGCCAGCAGCTCGCCGACTAGCCGCACAGATACGCAGTATTTT.

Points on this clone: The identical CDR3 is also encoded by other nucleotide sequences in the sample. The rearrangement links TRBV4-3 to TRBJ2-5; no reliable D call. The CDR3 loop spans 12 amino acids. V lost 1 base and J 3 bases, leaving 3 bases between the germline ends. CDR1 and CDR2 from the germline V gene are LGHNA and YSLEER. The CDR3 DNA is TGCGCCAGCAGCCAAGGAAAAGAGACCCAGTACTTC. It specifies CASSQGKETQYF.

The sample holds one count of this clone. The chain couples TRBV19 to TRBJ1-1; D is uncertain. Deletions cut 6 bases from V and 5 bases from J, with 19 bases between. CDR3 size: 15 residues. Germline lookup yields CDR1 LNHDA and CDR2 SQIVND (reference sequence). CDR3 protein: CASRSWGMGRTEAFF. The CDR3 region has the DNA TGTGCCAGTAGGTCTTGGGGTATGGGTCGGACTGAAGCTTTCTTT. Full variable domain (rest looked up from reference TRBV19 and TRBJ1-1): DGGITQSPKYLFRKEGQNVTLSCEQNLNHDAMYWYRQDPGQGLRLIYYSQIVNDFQKGDIAEGYSVSREKKESFPLTVTSAQKNPTAFYLCASRSWGMGRTEAFFGQGTRLTVV.

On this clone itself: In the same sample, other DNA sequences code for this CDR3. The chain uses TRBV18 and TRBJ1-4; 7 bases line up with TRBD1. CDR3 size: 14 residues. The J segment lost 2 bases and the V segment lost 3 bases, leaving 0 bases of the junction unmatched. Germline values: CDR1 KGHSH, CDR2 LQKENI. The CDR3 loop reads CASSPGQTNEKLFF. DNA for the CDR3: TGTGCCAGCTCACCGGGACAGACTAATGAAAAACTGTTTTTT.

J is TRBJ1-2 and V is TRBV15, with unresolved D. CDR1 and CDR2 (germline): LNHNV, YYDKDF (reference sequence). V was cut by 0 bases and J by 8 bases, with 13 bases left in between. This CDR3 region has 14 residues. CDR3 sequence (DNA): TGTGCCACCAGCAGAGATCTAGGGCTGGTCGGCTACACCTTC. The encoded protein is CATSRDLGLVGYTF.

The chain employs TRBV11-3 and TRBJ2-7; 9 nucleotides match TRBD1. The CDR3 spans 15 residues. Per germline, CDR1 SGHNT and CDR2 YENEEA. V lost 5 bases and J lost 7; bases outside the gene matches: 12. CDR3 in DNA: TGTGCCAGCAGCCCAGGGACAGGGTCCAGACGGGAGCAGTACTTC. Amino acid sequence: CASSPGTGSRREQYF.

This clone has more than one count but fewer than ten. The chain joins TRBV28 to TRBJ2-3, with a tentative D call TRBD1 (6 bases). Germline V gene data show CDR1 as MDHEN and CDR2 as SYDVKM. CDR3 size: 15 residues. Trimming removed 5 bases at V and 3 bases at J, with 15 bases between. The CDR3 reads CASSIQGFWTDTQYF. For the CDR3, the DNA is TGTGCCAGCAGTATACAGGGTTTCTGGACAGATACGCAGTATTTT.

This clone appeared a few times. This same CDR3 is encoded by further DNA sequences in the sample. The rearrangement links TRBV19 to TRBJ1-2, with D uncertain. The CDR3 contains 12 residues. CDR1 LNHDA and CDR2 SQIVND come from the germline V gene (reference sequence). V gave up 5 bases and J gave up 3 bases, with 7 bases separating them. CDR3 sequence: CASSRGYYGYTF. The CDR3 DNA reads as TGTGCCAGTAGTCGAGGATACTATGGCTACACCTTC. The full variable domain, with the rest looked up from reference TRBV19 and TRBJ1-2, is DGGITQSPKYLFRKEGQNVTLSCEQNLNHDAMYWYRQDPGQGLRLIYYSQIVNDFQKGDIAEGYSVSREKKESFPLTVTSAQKNPTAFYLCASSRGYYGYTFGSGTRLTVV.

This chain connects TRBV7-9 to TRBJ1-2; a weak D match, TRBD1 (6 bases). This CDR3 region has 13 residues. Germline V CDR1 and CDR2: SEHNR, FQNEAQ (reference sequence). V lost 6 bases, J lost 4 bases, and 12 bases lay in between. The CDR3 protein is CASRQDRLYGYTF. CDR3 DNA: TGTGCCAGCAGACAAGACAGGCTCTATGGCTACACCTTC.

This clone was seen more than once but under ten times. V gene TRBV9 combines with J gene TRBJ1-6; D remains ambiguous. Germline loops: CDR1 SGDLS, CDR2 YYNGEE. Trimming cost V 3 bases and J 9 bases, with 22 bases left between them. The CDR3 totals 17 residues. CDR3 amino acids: CASSDKEDRLIASPLHF. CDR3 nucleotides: TGTGCCAGCAGCGATAAGGAAGATCGGCTGATAGCTTCACCCCTCCACTTT.

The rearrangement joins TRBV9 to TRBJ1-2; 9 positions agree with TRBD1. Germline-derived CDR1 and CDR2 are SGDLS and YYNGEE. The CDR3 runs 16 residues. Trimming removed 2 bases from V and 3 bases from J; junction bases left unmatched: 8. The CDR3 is CASSVGRQGVYYGYTF. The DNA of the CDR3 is TGTGCCAGCAGCGTGGGACGACAGGGGGTGTACTATGGCTACACCTTC.

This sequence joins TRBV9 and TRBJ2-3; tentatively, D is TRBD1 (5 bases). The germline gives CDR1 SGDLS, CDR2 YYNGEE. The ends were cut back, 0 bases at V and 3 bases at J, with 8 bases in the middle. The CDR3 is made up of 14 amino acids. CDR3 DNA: TGTGCCAGCAGCGTAGCAGGGAAAACAGATACGCAGTATTTT. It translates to CASSVAGKTDTQYF.

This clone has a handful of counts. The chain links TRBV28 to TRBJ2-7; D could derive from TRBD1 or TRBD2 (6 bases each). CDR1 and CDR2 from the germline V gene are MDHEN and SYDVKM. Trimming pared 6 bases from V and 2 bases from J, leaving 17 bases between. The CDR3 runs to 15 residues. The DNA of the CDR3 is TGTGCCAGCAGGCCCGGAGGGGGAAGGACCTACGAGCAGTACTTC. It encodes CASRPGGGRTYEQYF.

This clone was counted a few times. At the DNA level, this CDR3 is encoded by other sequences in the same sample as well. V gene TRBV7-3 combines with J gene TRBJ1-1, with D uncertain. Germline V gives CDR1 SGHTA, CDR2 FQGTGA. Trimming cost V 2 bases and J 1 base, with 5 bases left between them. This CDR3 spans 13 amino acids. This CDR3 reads CASSLGQNTEAFF. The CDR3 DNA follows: TGTGCCAGCAGCTTAGGGCAGAACACTGAAGCTTTCTTT.